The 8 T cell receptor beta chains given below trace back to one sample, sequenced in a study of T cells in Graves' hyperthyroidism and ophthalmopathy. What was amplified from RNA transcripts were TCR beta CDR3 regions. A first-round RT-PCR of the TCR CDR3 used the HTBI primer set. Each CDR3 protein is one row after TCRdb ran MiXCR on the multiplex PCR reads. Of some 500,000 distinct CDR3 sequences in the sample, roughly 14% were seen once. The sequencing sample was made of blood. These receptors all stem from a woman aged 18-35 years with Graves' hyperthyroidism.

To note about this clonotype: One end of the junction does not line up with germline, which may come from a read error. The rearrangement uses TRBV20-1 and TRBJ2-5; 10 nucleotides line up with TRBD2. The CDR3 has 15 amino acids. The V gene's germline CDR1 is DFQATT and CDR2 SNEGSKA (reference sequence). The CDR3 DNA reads TGCGGTGCTACCCCTCTAGCGGGAGTATTAGAGACCCAGTACTTC. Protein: CGATPLAGVLETQYF.

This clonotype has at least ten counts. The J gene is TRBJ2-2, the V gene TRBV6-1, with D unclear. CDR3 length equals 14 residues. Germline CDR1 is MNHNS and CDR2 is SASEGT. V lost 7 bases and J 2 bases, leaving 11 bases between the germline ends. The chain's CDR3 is CASITKLNTGELFF. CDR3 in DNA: TGTGCCAGCATCACTAAATTAAACACCGGGGAGCTGTTTTTT.

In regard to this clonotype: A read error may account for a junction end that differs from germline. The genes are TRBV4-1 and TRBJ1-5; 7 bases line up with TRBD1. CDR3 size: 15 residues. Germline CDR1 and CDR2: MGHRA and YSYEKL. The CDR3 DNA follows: TGCGCCAGCAGCCCCGAGGGACAGTACAATCAGCCCCAGCGTTTT. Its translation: CASSPEGQYNQPQRF.

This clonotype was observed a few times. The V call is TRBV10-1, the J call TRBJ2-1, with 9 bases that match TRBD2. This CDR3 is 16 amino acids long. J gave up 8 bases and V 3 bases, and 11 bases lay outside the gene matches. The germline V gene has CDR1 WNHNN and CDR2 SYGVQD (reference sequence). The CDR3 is CASSDGGSGRGDEQFF. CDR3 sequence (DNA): TGCGCCAGCAGTGACGGGGGTAGCGGGAGAGGTGATGAGCAGTTCTTC.

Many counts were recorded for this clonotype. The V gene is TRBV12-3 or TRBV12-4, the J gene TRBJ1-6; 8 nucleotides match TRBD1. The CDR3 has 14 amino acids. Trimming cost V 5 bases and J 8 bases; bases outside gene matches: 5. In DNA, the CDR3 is TGTGCCAGCAGTCGAGGACAGGGTGATTCACCCCTCCACTTT. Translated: CASSRGQGDSPLHF.

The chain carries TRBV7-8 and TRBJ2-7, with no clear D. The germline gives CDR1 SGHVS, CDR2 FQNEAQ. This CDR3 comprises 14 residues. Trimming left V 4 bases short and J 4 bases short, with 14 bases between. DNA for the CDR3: TGTGCCAGCAGCTACTCACTCCGGCGGTACGAGCAGTACGTC. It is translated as CASSYSLRRYEQYV.

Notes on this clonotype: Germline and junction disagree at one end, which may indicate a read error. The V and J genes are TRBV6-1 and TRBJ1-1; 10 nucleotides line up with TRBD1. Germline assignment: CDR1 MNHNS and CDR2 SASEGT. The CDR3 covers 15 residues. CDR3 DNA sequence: TGTACCAGCTGTTCCGACAGGGGGCGAGGGACTGAAGCTTTCTTT. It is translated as CTSCSDRGRGTEAFF.

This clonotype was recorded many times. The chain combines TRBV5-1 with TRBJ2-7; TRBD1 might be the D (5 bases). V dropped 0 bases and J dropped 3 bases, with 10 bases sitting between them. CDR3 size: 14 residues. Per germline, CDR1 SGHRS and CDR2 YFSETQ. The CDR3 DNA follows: TGCGCCAGCAGCTTGGCCCTACAGGACTACGAGCAGTACTTC. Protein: CASSLALQDYEQYF.